One sample yielded the 21 T cell receptor beta chains listed below, sequenced in a study of blood T cell repertoires in COVID-19. Assay: immunoSEQ multiplex PCR; the TCRdb copy retains only in-frame clones and omits some. The top ten hold approximately 7% of the sample, which has under 200,000 clones, about four fifths seen once. What was sequenced was peripheral blood. The receptors here all came from a man between 65 and 80 years old with active or convalescent COVID-19.

This chain joins TRBV2 and TRBJ1-2, with D hard to call. V lost 3 bases, J lost 8 bases, and 19 bases lay in between. Germline CDR1 SNHLY, CDR2 FYNNEI. This CDR3 comprises 15 residues. The CDR3: CASSEARLETLGYTF. The DNA for the CDR3 is TGTGCCAGCAGTGAGGCCAGACTAGAGACCCTCGGCTACACCTTC.

The chain recombines TRBV24-1 with TRBJ1-2; D is uncertain. This CDR3 has 13 amino acids. Germline-derived CDR1 and CDR2 are KGHDR and SFDVKD. V dropped 4 bases and J dropped 4 bases, with 9 bases sitting between them. CDR3 nucleotides: TGTGCCACCAGTGACCGGGAGGGCTATGGCTACACCTTC. It codes for CATSDREGYGYTF.

This chain connects TRBV5-6 to TRBJ1-2; D may be TRBD1 (5 bases). The CDR3 loop spans 14 amino acids. V was clipped by 1 base and J by 5 bases, with 12 bases between them. Germline assignment: CDR1 SGHDT and CDR2 YYEEEE. CDR3 nucleotides: TGTGCCAGCAGCTTGTTGCAGGGCTCTTATGGCTACACCTTC. This translates into CASSLLQGSYGYTF.

The chain links TRBV5-5 to TRBJ2-2, with D perhaps matching TRBD1 (6 bases). The CDR3 sequence is 16 residues long. Germline lookup yields CDR1 SGHKS and CDR2 YYEKEE (reference sequence). With 3 bases removed from V and 5 bases from J, the gap between germline ends came to 17 bases. CDR3: CASSYLHRVLTGELFF. The CDR3, as DNA: TGTGCCAGCAGCTACCTCCACAGGGTCTTGACCGGGGAGCTGTTTTTT.

The chain uses TRBV7-9 and TRBJ2-5; D is perhaps TRBD1 (6 bases). V gave up 1 base and J gave up 0 bases, with 6 bases separating them. Germline lookup yields CDR1 SEHNR and CDR2 FQNEAQ (reference sequence). This CDR3 is built from 14 residues. CDR3 coding DNA: TGTGCCAGCAGCTTAGACAGGGACCAAGAGACCCAGTACTTC. It specifies CASSLDRDQETQYF.

V and J are TRBV5-8 and TRBJ2-5; 8 positions match TRBD2. The CDR3 is 15 amino acids. V dropped 0 bases and J dropped 2; count of bases not matched to a gene: 3. CDR1 is SGHTS and CDR2 is YDEGEE in the germline V gene. This chain's CDR3 is CASSLGGTSQETQYF. CDR3 DNA: TGTGCCAGCAGCTTGGGGGGGACTAGTCAAGAGACCCAGTACTTC.

V usage is TRBV10-3 and J usage is TRBJ1-1; TRBD1 might be the D (6 bases). CDR1 ENHRY and CDR2 SYGVKD come from the germline V gene. Trimming took off 2 bases at V and 1 base at J, with 8 bases between the two ends. This CDR3 contains 14 residues. The DNA of the CDR3 is TGTGCCATCAGTGAGAGGACAGAGAACACTGAAGCTTTCTTT. Amino acids: CAISERTENTEAFF.

The genes are TRBV7-8 and TRBJ1-6, with 9 nucleotides matching TRBD1. V gave up 5 bases and J gave up 7 bases; unmatched junction bases: 3. Germline loops: CDR1 SGHVS, CDR2 FQNEAQ. The length of the CDR3 is 14 residues. CDR3 residues: CASSPGQGNSPLHF. Here the CDR3 DNA reads TGTGCCAGCAGCCCGGGACAGGGCAATTCACCCCTCCACTTT.

Details on this clone: Other DNA variants within this sample encode the same CDR3. V gene TRBV6-5 combines with J gene TRBJ1-1; possibly TRBD1 for D (5 bases). V was pared by 6 bases and J by 0 bases, with 5 bases between. This CDR3 region has 12 residues. The germline gives CDR1 MNHEY, CDR2 SVGAGI. CDR3 bases: TGTGCCAGCAGCAGGGTGAACACTGAAGCTTTCTTT. Protein: CASSRVNTEAFF.

The chain combines TRBV5-8 with TRBJ1-3, with D unresolved. V gave up 7 bases and J gave up 8 bases, with 7 bases separating them. CDR1 and CDR2 (germline): SGHTS, YDEGEE. The CDR3 has 10 amino acids. DNA of the CDR3: TGTGCCAGCGCCCCAGACACCATATATTTT. It is translated as CASAPDTIYF.

The gene calls are TRBV5-6 and TRBJ1-1; 7 bases map to TRBD1. With V trimmed by 5 bases and J by 6 bases, 7 bases remained unmatched. Germline CDR1 is SGHDT and CDR2 is YYEEEE. This CDR3 is 13 amino acids long. CDR3 nucleotides: TGTGCCAGCAGATTCTCAGGGGGATCTGAAGCTTTCTTT. This codes for CASRFSGGSEAFF.

The rearrangement uses TRBV29-1 and TRBJ2-2; weak D call: TRBD1 (6 bases). The V end was cut by 2 bases, the J end by 2 bases, with 15 bases between. Germline V gene sequence: CDR1 SQVTM, CDR2 ANQGSEA. CDR3 size: 16 residues. CDR3 sequence reads: CSVEHLTGSNTGELFF. The CDR3, as DNA: TGCAGCGTTGAACACCTTACAGGGAGCAACACCGGGGAGCTGTTTTTT.

This clone came up a few times. J is TRBJ2-5 and V is TRBV9; TRBD2 matches at 8 bases. The junction had 4 bases not matched to a gene; V was cut back by 1 base and J by 2 bases. Germline lookup yields CDR1 SGDLS and CDR2 YYNGEE. The CDR3 loop spans 15 amino acids. The CDR3 nucleotides read TGTGCCAGCAGCGTATCAGCGGGGGAGCAAGAGACCCAGTACTTC. It yields the protein CASSVSAGEQETQYF. Full variable domain (outside the CDR3, taken from reference TRBV9 and TRBJ2-5): DSGVTQTPKHLITATGQRVTLRCSPRSGDLSVYWYQQSLDQGLQFLIQYYNGEERAKGNILERFSAQQFPDLHSELNLSSLELGDSALYFCASSVSAGEQETQYFGPGTRLLVL.

The chain links TRBV27 to TRBJ2-1; D not certain. The germline V gene encodes CDR1 MNHEY and CDR2 SMNVEV (reference sequence). Deletions cut 5 bases from V and 8 bases from J, with 16 bases between. The CDR3 is 14 residues long. The CDR3 sequence: CASSDLPGFDEQFF. The DNA for the CDR3 is TGTGCCAGCAGTGACCTACCGGGTTTTGATGAGCAGTTCTTC.

The chain couples TRBV7-2 to TRBJ2-7; 7 bases are shared with TRBD1. Germline assignment: CDR1 SGHTA and CDR2 FQGNSA. The V and J ends lost 6 bases and 2 bases, in that order; junction bases with no gene match: 13. The CDR3 extends over 16 amino acids. The CDR3 DNA follows: TGTGCCAGCAGTCACAACAGGGGACCAATTACCTACGAGCAGTACTTC. Protein product: CASSHNRGPITYEQYF. The complete variable domain, with remaining parts taken from reference TRBV7-2 and TRBJ2-7, reads GAGVSQSPSNKVTEKGKDVELRCDPISGHTALYWYRQSLGQGLEFLIYFQGNSAPDKSGLPSDRFSAERTGGSVSTLTIQRTQQEDSAVYLCASSHNRGPITYEQYFGPGTRLTVT.

This clone was recorded only once. The V and J genes are TRBV11-2 and TRBJ1-1; D remains unclear. The CDR3 has 14 amino acids. The V and J ends lost 5 bases and 3 bases respectively, with 13 bases between them. In germline, CDR1 is SGHAT, CDR2 FQNNGV. CDR3 in DNA: TGTGCCAGCAGCCCCGGCCTCCGGGACACTGAAGCTTTCTTT. The encoded protein is CASSPGLRDTEAFF. The complete variable domain, with remaining parts taken from reference TRBV11-2 and TRBJ1-1, reads EAGVAQSPRYKIIEKRQSVAFWCNPISGHATLYWYQQILGQGPKLLIQFQNNGVVDDSQLPKDRFSAERLKGVDSTLKIQPAKLEDSAVYLCASSPGLRDTEAFFGQGTRLTVV.

This clone has just one count. This CDR3 is CASSYTLAGASHNEQFF. CDR3 DNA: TGTGCCAGCAGTTATACACTAGCGGGAGCGTCCCACAATGAGCAGTTCTTC. The J gene is TRBJ2-1, the V gene TRBV27, with 11 bases fitting TRBD2. CDR1 and CDR2 from the germline V gene are MNHEY and SMNVEV (reference sequence). V was pared by 4 bases and J by 5 bases, with 10 bases of the junction left unmatched. This CDR3 has 17 amino acids.

A single count supports this clone. The chain links TRBV5-5 to TRBJ1-5; TRBD1 might be the D (5 bases). The germline CDR1 and CDR2 sequences are SGHKS and YYEKEE (reference sequence). The CDR3 is 16 residues long. V lost 0 bases and J 7 bases, leaving 17 bases between the germline ends. The CDR3 is CASSLASGGPGQPQHF. As DNA, the CDR3 is TGTGCCAGCAGCTTGGCCAGCGGGGGTCCTGGACAGCCCCAGCATTTT.

This chain uses TRBV2 with TRBJ2-5, with D perhaps TRBD2 (6 bases). The germline V gene has CDR1 SNHLY and CDR2 FYNNEI. The V end lost 8 bases, the J end lost 2 bases, and 12 bases lay between the germline ends. This CDR3 has 13 residues. CDR3 sequence reads: CASGGRQQETQYF. CDR3 bases: TGTGCCAGCGGGGGGAGACAGCAAGAGACCCAGTACTTC.

The CDR3 DNA reads TGCAGCGCCCTCGAGGTGACCCAGTACTTC. Translated: CSALEVTQYF. The V gene is TRBV29-1, the J gene TRBJ2-5, with D hard to call. Germline CDR1 reads SQVTM; CDR2 reads ANQGSEA. The V and J ends lost 7 bases and 7 bases respectively, with 10 bases between them. The CDR3 is 10 amino acids.

The genes are TRBV5-1 and TRBJ2-6; D not certain. Germline CDR1 and CDR2: SGHRS and YFSETQ. The CDR3 covers 16 residues. V lost 0 bases and J 3 bases, leaving 10 bases between the germline ends. The CDR3 loop is CASSLDGGFGANVLTF. The CDR3 DNA reads as TGCGCCAGCAGCTTGGACGGCGGATTTGGGGCCAACGTCCTGACTTTC.